The 32 T cell receptor beta chains reported below all come from one sample, sequenced in a study of shared clonotypes between healthy human individuals. CD8 cells regarded as naive lacked CD45RO, were positively chosen for CCR7, and omitted terminally differentiated effector memory CD45RA+ cells. The data were produced by immunoSEQ multiplex PCR, yet TCRdb's version contains in-frame clones alone and is incomplete. The profile shows about 680,000 clones, under 95% of them singletons. Sequences were obtained from naive CD8+ T cells sorted from blood. Receptors were obtained from a young man in good health.

V usage is TRBV2 and J usage is TRBJ2-7, with 10 bases lining up with TRBD1. The CDR3 sequence is 15 residues long. The germline gives CDR1 SNHLY, CDR2 FYNNEI. With 4 bases clipped from V and 3 bases from J, the junction kept 6 bases outside the gene matches. CDR3 in DNA: TGTGCCAGCAGTGGGGACAGGGGAATAATCTACGAGCAGTACTTC. Protein: CASSGDRGIIYEQYF.

This chain uses TRBV5-1 with TRBJ2-5; 7 bases align to TRBD1. This CDR3 is built from 16 residues. Germline assignment: CDR1 SGHRS and CDR2 YFSETQ. V was clipped by 0 bases and J by 1 base; unmatched bases: 6. In nucleotides, the CDR3 is TGCGCCAGCAGCTTGGTCACAGGGGAACTCCAAGAGACCCAGTACTTC. Amino acids: CASSLVTGELQETQYF.

The chain carries TRBV7-8 and TRBJ2-1; TRBD2 matches 7 bases. CDR1 and CDR2 (germline): SGHVS, FQNEAQ. V lost 2 bases and J lost 8; bases outside the gene matches: 9. The CDR3 covers 15 residues. This CDR3 is CASSLLAGEVYEQFF. The CDR3 nucleotides are TGTGCCAGCAGCTTACTGGCGGGAGAAGTCTATGAGCAGTTCTTC.

The chain employs TRBV7-2 and TRBJ2-1; 13 nucleotides align to TRBD2. The CDR3 is made up of 18 amino acids. Germline CDR1 SGHTA, CDR2 FQGNSA. Unmatched junction bases numbered 6, after V lost 0 bases and J lost 4 bases. The CDR3 protein is CASSLALLGLAGYNEQFF. DNA for the CDR3: TGTGCCAGCAGCTTAGCGCTTCTGGGACTAGCGGGATACAATGAGCAGTTCTTC.

This clone was observed a few times. V is TRBV7-9 and J is TRBJ2-7; D possibly corresponds to TRBD1 (5 bases). The CDR3 contains 16 residues. The V and J ends lost 5 bases and 0 bases respectively, with 17 bases between them. Germline lookup yields CDR1 SEHNR and CDR2 FQNEAQ (reference sequence). CDR3 sequence reads: CASSPISGSSSYEQYF. The CDR3 coding sequence is TGTGCCAGCAGCCCCATCTCAGGGTCGAGCTCCTACGAGCAGTACTTC.

The gene calls are TRBV5-1 and TRBJ2-3, with D unresolved. The germline gives CDR1 SGHRS, CDR2 YFSETQ. This CDR3 has 14 amino acids. The ends were cut back, 7 bases at V and 0 bases at J, with 12 bases in the middle. The chain's CDR3 is CASCLIGSTDTQYF. The CDR3 DNA reads as TGCGCCAGCTGCCTTATCGGAAGCACAGATACGCAGTATTTT.

The V and J genes are TRBV5-5 and TRBJ2-1; 7 nucleotides align to TRBD2. The junction had 8 bases not matched to a gene; V was cut back by 1 base and J by 7 bases. The CDR3 consists of 15 residues. The germline V gene has CDR1 SGHKS and CDR2 YYEKEE (reference sequence). CDR3 DNA: TGTGCCAGCAGCTTGTTTGGGGAGGGCCAGAATGAGCAGTTCTTC. This translates into CASSLFGEGQNEQFF. The full variable domain, with the rest looked up from reference TRBV5-5 and TRBJ2-1, is DAGVTQSPTHLIKTRGQQVTLRCSPISGHKSVSWYQQVLGQGPQFIFQYYEKEERGRGNFPDRFSARQFPNYSSELNVNALLLGDSALYLCASSLFGEGQNEQFFGPGTRLTVL.

About this clone: In the same sample, other DNA sequences code for this CDR3. The chain carries TRBV6-5 and TRBJ2-7; D gene ambiguous. V shed 0 bases and J shed 3 bases, with 9 bases lying between them. The CDR3 has 14 amino acids. CDR1 and CDR2 from the germline V gene are MNHEY and SVGAGI. The CDR3, as DNA: TGTGCCAGCAGTTACTCTTCGCCAAGCTACGAGCAGTACTTC. Its translation is CASSYSSPSYEQYF.

The chain has TRBV2 and TRBJ2-7; D is uncertain. The CDR3 sequence is 15 residues long. Per germline, CDR1 SNHLY and CDR2 FYNNEI. Trimming cost V 6 bases and J 2 bases, with 17 bases left between them. The chain's CDR3 is CASSEDRTKTYEQYF. DNA for the CDR3: TGTGCCAGCAGCGAGGATCGGACGAAGACCTACGAGCAGTACTTC.

This chain links TRBV2 with TRBJ1-3, with D hard to call. Per germline, CDR1 SNHLY and CDR2 FYNNEI. This CDR3 has 13 residues. V lost 4 bases to trimming and J lost 1 base, with 5 bases between them. The CDR3: CASSGGSGNTIYF. The CDR3 nucleotides read TGTGCCAGCAGTGGCGGATCTGGAAACACCATATATTTT. The complete variable domain, with remaining parts taken from reference TRBV2 and TRBJ1-3, reads EPEVTQTPSHQVTQMGQEVILRCVPISNHLYFYWYRQILGQKVEFLVSFYNNEISEKSEIFDDQFSVERPDGSNFTLKIRSTKLEDSAMYFCASSGGSGNTIYFGEGSWLTVV.

The genes are TRBV4-1 and TRBJ2-3; D gene uncertain. V gave up 1 base and J gave up 2 bases, with 10 bases separating them. CDR3 size: 15 residues. Germline assignment: CDR1 MGHRA and CDR2 YSYEKL. CDR3 residues: CASSQGALNTDTQYF. The CDR3 nucleotides read TGCGCCAGCAGCCAAGGGGCTCTTAACACAGATACGCAGTATTTT.

The rearrangement links TRBV27 to TRBJ2-7; D is tentatively TRBD1 or TRBD2 (6 bases each). V dropped 3 bases and J dropped 4 bases, with 13 bases sitting between them. The CDR3 is made up of 14 amino acids. The V gene's germline CDR1 is MNHEY and CDR2 SMNVEV (reference sequence). The CDR3, as DNA: TGTGCCAGCAGTTTGTCCCAGGGGAGGTACGAGCAGTACTTC. It yields the protein CASSLSQGRYEQYF.

The J gene is TRBJ2-5, the V gene TRBV7-3; possibly TRBD1 for D (5 bases). Between the trimmed V and J ends, which lost 4 bases and 0 bases, there was a span of 12 bases. Germline CDR1 reads SGHTA; CDR2 reads FQGTGA. This CDR3 is 15 amino acids long. For the CDR3, the DNA is TGTGCCAGCAGCTCGCCGACAGATAACCAAGAGACCCAGTACTTC. This gives the protein CASSSPTDNQETQYF.

This clone occurred once. The chain is built from TRBV6-5 and TRBJ2-1, with TRBD2 identical over 8 bases. V trimming: 2 bases; J trimming: 9 bases; junction bases outside the gene matches: 9. The CDR3 loop spans 15 amino acids. Germline V lookup: CDR1 MNHEY, CDR2 SVGAGI. The CDR3 coding sequence is TGTGCCAGCAGTTACCGGGCGGGAGGCCAGGGTGAGCAGTTCTTC. Translation: CASSYRAGGQGEQFF.

On this clone: This same CDR3 is encoded by further DNA sequences in the sample. The chain carries TRBV4-1 and TRBJ1-5; weak D call: TRBD1 (6 bases). In germline, CDR1 is MGHRA, CDR2 YSYEKL. The V and J ends lost 3 bases and 7 bases respectively, with 10 bases between them. The CDR3 is 13 residues long. The CDR3: CASSQAGVQPQHF. In nucleotides, the CDR3 is TGCGCCAGCAGCCAGGCAGGGGTCCAGCCCCAGCATTTT.

CDR3 in amino acids: CSVGPRGMNTEAFF. The CDR3 region has the DNA TGCAGCGTTGGGCCGAGGGGAATGAACACTGAAGCTTTCTTT. The V and J genes are TRBV29-1 and TRBJ1-1; D possibly corresponds to TRBD1 (5 bases). CDR3 length: 14 residues. Germline V gene data show CDR1 as SQVTM and CDR2 as ANQGSEA. V was pared by 4 bases and J by 0 bases, with 12 bases between.

The chain recombines TRBV28 with TRBJ2-5, with 8 bases identical to TRBD2. Germline trimming cut 10 bases from V and 9 bases from J; bases unmatched to any gene: 16. The CDR3 is 14 residues long. Germline V gene data show CDR1 as MDHEN and CDR2 as SYDVKM. Here the CDR3 reads CATYPSGSGVAQYF. CDR3 coding DNA: TGTGCCACCTACCCTAGCGGGTCCGGGGTGGCCCAGTACTTC.

This chain uses TRBV9 with TRBJ2-7; 8 nucleotides agree with TRBD1. Germline values: CDR1 SGDLS, CDR2 YYNGEE. There are 16 residues in the CDR3. V trimming: 3 bases; J trimming: 3 bases; junction bases outside the gene matches: 11. The CDR3, as DNA: TGTGCCAGCAGCGCGAAGCAGGGGGCCGGTCTCTACGAGCAGTACTTC. This gives the protein CASSAKQGAGLYEQYF.

The gene calls are TRBV7-2 and TRBJ2-7; a possible D gene is TRBD1 (6 bases). Germline-derived CDR1 and CDR2 are SGHTA and FQGNSA. Trimming pared 2 bases from V and 2 bases from J, leaving 13 bases between. The CDR3 has 15 residues. The CDR3 here is CASSLIGTGPYEQYF. Written as DNA, the CDR3 is TGTGCCAGCAGCTTAATTGGTACAGGGCCCTACGAGCAGTACTTC.

The chain's CDR3 is CASSEGGTGEQFF. The CDR3, as DNA: TGTGCCAGCAGCGAGGGCGGGACGGGTGAGCAGTTCTTC. J is TRBJ2-1 and V is TRBV9; D perhaps matches TRBD2 (6 bases). CDR3 length: 13 amino acids. V dropped 3 bases and J dropped 9 bases, with 13 bases sitting between them. Germline CDR1 and CDR2: SGDLS and YYNGEE.

The chain couples TRBV9 to TRBJ2-5; the D is unclear. V was shortened by 3 bases and J by 1 base, with 10 bases between the two germline ends. CDR1 and CDR2 from the germline V gene are SGDLS and YYNGEE. CDR3 length: 14 residues. The CDR3 protein is CASSAFGLQETQYF. CDR3 in DNA: TGTGCCAGCAGCGCCTTTGGGCTCCAAGAGACCCAGTACTTC.

The rearrangement uses TRBV4-1 and TRBJ2-7; 9 nucleotides line up with TRBD2. The CDR3 loop spans 18 amino acids. CDR1 MGHRA and CDR2 YSYEKL come from the germline V gene. With 5 bases clipped from V and 3 bases from J, the junction kept 17 bases outside the gene matches. DNA for the CDR3: TGCGCCAGCAGCGAAAGATCCGGGACTAGCCGCCGAGGCTACGAGCAGTACTTC. Translating gives CASSERSGTSRRGYEQYF.

V and J are TRBV11-3 and TRBJ1-2, with 8 bases lining up with TRBD1. Germline-derived CDR1 and CDR2 are SGHNT and YENEEA. This CDR3 is 17 amino acids long. V shed 5 bases, J shed 5 bases, and the junction held 16 bases outside the gene matches. The CDR3 reads CASSKSGGKQGIYGYTF. Written as DNA, the CDR3 is TGTGCCAGCAGCAAATCAGGGGGCAAACAGGGAATTTATGGCTACACCTTC.

The chain links TRBV27 to TRBJ1-2; 8 bases fit TRBD1. CDR1 is MNHEY and CDR2 is SMNVEV in the germline V gene (reference sequence). The CDR3 spans 18 residues. V lost 5 bases to trimming and J lost 0 bases; unmatched junction nucleotides: 14. CDR3 sequence reads: CASSPSPGTGGANYGYTF. The DNA of the CDR3 is TGTGCCAGCAGTCCAAGTCCCGGGACAGGAGGAGCTAACTATGGCTACACCTTC.

This clone appeared once. V usage is TRBV19 and J usage is TRBJ2-3, with D possibly TRBD1 on 5 matching bases. Trimming shortened V by 5 bases and J by 4 bases, and 10 bases separated the two germline ends. The CDR3 contains 13 residues. Germline assignment: CDR1 LNHDA and CDR2 SQIVND (reference sequence). CDR3 in amino acids: CASSGVGADTQYF. CDR3 DNA sequence: TGTGCCAGTAGTGGGGTAGGGGCAGATACGCAGTATTTT.

This clone is a singleton in its sample. The chain links TRBV7-9 to TRBJ1-1; no reliable D call. Trimming cost V 5 bases and J 0 bases, with 7 bases left between them. The CDR3 extends over 13 amino acids. Germline V CDR1 and CDR2: SEHNR, FQNEAQ (reference sequence). In nucleotides, the CDR3 is TGTGCCAGCAGCGCCCTTATGAACACTGAAGCTTTCTTT. As protein: CASSALMNTEAFF. Filled out from reference TRBV7-9 and TRBJ1-1, the complete variable domain reads DTGVSQNPRHKITKRGQNVTFRCDPISEHNRLYWYRQTLGQGPEFLTYFQNEAQLEKSRLLSDRFSAERPKGSFSTLEIQRTEQGDSAMYLCASSALMNTEAFFGQGTRLTVV.

A remark on this clone: The same CDR3 arises from other DNA sequences in this sample as well. This chain joins TRBV18 and TRBJ2-7; D might be TRBD1 (5 bases). The CDR3 extends over 13 amino acids. Germline V gene data show CDR1 as KGHSH and CDR2 as LQKENI. V lost 2 bases to trimming and J lost 3 bases, with 8 bases between them. In nucleotides, the CDR3 is TGTGCCAGCTCACCAGGAGACAGCTACGAGCAGTACTTC. Protein: CASSPGDSYEQYF.

The rearrangement joins TRBV9 to TRBJ2-3, with 7 nucleotides matching TRBD2. The V gene end was trimmed by 5 bases and the J gene end by 6 bases; junction bases not matched to a gene: 15. The CDR3 has 16 residues. CDR1 SGDLS and CDR2 YYNGEE come from the germline V gene. CDR3 sequence (DNA): TGTGCCAGCAGTTTAGAGGGAGGGAATCGCGGGGATACGCAGTATTTT. Protein: CASSLEGGNRGDTQYF.

The chain joins TRBV7-9 to TRBJ1-1, with no clear D. The CDR3 runs 13 residues. The germline V gene has CDR1 SEHNR and CDR2 FQNEAQ (reference sequence). Trimming removed 5 bases from V and 3 bases from J, with 10 bases in between. In nucleotides, the CDR3 is TGTGCCAGCAGCAGACACGAGGACACTGAAGCTTTCTTT. Translated: CASSRHEDTEAFF.

The chain joins TRBV27 to TRBJ2-7; TRBD2 aligns across 9 bases. V shed 6 bases and J 2 bases; nucleotides not matched to a gene: 8. CDR3 length: 15 amino acids. The V gene's germline CDR1 is MNHEY and CDR2 SMNVEV (reference sequence). The CDR3 loop is CASSGSAGGPYEQYF. CDR3 sequence (DNA): TGTGCCAGCAGCGGTTCGGCGGGAGGGCCCTACGAGCAGTACTTC.

The CDR3 reads CASKLAGSNQPQHF. The CDR3 DNA sequence: TGTGCCAGCAAATTGGCAGGGAGCAATCAGCCCCAGCATTTT. The chain has TRBV5-4 and TRBJ1-5, with a weak D call TRBD1 (5 bases). The CDR3 length is 14 residues. V gave up 6 bases and J gave up 1 base, with 11 bases separating them. Germline V gives CDR1 SGHNT, CDR2 YYREEE (reference sequence).

This clone occurred once. The chain recombines TRBV7-2 with TRBJ1-2; D is possibly TRBD1 (5 bases). The V and J ends lost 3 bases and 3 bases respectively, with 14 bases between them. This CDR3 comprises 15 residues. Germline lookup yields CDR1 SGHTA and CDR2 FQGNSA. CDR3 residues: CASSFPETAYYGYTF. In DNA, the CDR3 is TGTGCCAGCAGCTTTCCCGAGACAGCATACTATGGCTACACCTTC.